Following are 14 T cell receptor beta chains from one sample sequenced in a study of long-term antiretroviral therapy in people with HIV (dated 2022 in TCRdb). The immunoSEQ hsTCRB v3.0 assay was used at survey level resolution to sequence the TRB variable region. TCRdb mirrors the immuneACCESS table, restricted to in-frame sequences. Some clones are absent from its copies; in checked studies, under half trace to an unresolved V gene, and the reason for the others is unknown. This sample gives about 20,000 clones in total; 75% to 90% of them show up just once. Clones ranked in the top ten supply 7% to 9% of the sample. This specimen consisted of unsorted PBMCs, obtained 1.2 years after starting antiretroviral therapy. The origin of the receptors is a middle-aged woman with HIV.

This chain joins TRBV4-1 and TRBJ2-7; D uncertain. V was cut by 1 base and J by 2 bases, with 6 bases left in between. This CDR3 is 13 amino acids long. In germline, CDR1 is MGHRA, CDR2 YSYEKL. The CDR3 region has the DNA TGCGCCAGCAGCCAAGGGCTTCCCTACGAGCAGTACTTC. The encoded protein is CASSQGLPYEQYF.

This clone was detected a few times. This chain joins TRBV5-1 and TRBJ2-6; D gene unclear. Germline V gene data show CDR1 as SGHRS and CDR2 as YFSETQ. CDR3 length: 19 amino acids. V was clipped by 0 bases and J by 2 bases, with 18 bases between them. The chain's CDR3 is CASSLEIGVTVPGANVLTF. In nucleotides, the CDR3 is TGCGCCAGCAGCTTGGAAATTGGGGTTACGGTTCCTGGGGCCAACGTCCTGACTTTC.

The sample holds one count of this clone. CDR3 amino acids: CASSLVDPSSGANVLTF. The CDR3 DNA reads TGTGCCAGCAGTTTAGTGGACCCGTCCTCTGGGGCCAACGTCCTGACTTTC. V is TRBV28 and J is TRBJ2-6; no definite D call. V was trimmed by 2 bases and J by 0 bases, leaving 11 bases between them. The CDR3 is made up of 17 amino acids. The germline gives CDR1 MDHEN, CDR2 SYDVKM.

This clone was observed a handful of times. V usage is TRBV7-2 and J usage is TRBJ2-1; D is perhaps TRBD2 (6 bases). V lost 8 bases to trimming and J lost 0 bases, with 17 bases between them. CDR1 SGHTA and CDR2 FQGNSA come from the germline V gene. The CDR3 has 16 amino acids. CDR3 amino acids: CASGNVRGASYNEQFF. The DNA for the CDR3 is TGTGCCAGCGGTAATGTGCGGGGCGCCTCCTACAATGAGCAGTTCTTC.

This clone appeared a few times. The chain combines TRBV11-2 with TRBJ2-5; 8 nucleotides agree with TRBD2. Germline V lookup: CDR1 SGHAT, CDR2 FQNNGV. The CDR3 covers 18 residues. V was clipped by 2 bases and J by 1 base; unmatched bases: 12. The CDR3 DNA is TGTGCCAGCAGCTTACTCGGTTTCGGCACTAGCGGCCAAGAGACCCAGTACTTC. This translates into CASSLLGFGTSGQETQYF.

This clone has more than one count but fewer than ten. This chain uses TRBV30 with TRBJ1-1, with a weak D call TRBD1 (5 bases). This CDR3 comprises 14 residues. V dropped 0 bases and J dropped 4 bases, with 12 bases sitting between them. Looked up from germline, CDR1 is GTSNPN and CDR2 is SVGIG (reference sequence). The CDR3 spells CAWSVAGLTTEAFF. In nucleotides, the CDR3 is TGTGCCTGGAGTGTAGCAGGGTTAACCACTGAAGCTTTCTTT.

Details on this clone: At one of its ends the junction is not consistent with the germline gene, which may arise from a read error. The genes are TRBV7-2 and TRBJ2-1, with a tentative D call TRBD2 (6 bases). This CDR3 has 17 amino acids. In germline, CDR1 is SGHTA, CDR2 FQGNSA. This chain's CDR3 is CASSLAWDFAGLPEQFF. The CDR3 DNA sequence: TGTGCCAGCAGCCTAGCTTGGGATTTTGCGGGGCTGCCGGAGCAGTTCTTC.

The J gene is TRBJ2-2, the V gene TRBV5-1; D remains ambiguous. The V gene lost 0 bases and the J gene lost 0 bases, with 9 bases spanning the gap. The CDR3 runs 16 residues. CDR1 and CDR2 from the germline V gene are SGHRS and YFSETQ. CDR3 amino acids: CASSLDGLPNTGELFF. In nucleotides, the CDR3 is TGCGCCAGCAGCTTGGACGGTCTGCCGAACACCGGGGAGCTGTTTTTT.

This clone was picked up one time. The chain is built from TRBV11-2 and TRBJ2-4; D is ambiguous. The germline V gene has CDR1 SGHAT and CDR2 FQNNGV. The CDR3 consists of 15 residues. The ends were cut back, 5 bases at V and 2 bases at J, with 13 bases in the middle. In nucleotides, the CDR3 is TGTGCCAGCAGCCCCCGAAGATGGCCCAAAAACATTCAGTACTTC. Amino acid sequence: CASSPRRWPKNIQYF.

This clone was seen a few times. The chain employs TRBV4-1 and TRBJ2-6; D could derive from TRBD1 or TRBD2 (5 bases each). Trimming pared 3 bases from V and 4 bases from J, leaving 19 bases between. The CDR3 runs 18 residues. Germline CDR1 and CDR2: MGHRA and YSYEKL. The CDR3 DNA is TGCGCCAGCAGCCATGACCGGGACCCCGGGGAAGGGGCCAACGTCCTGACTTTC. Protein: CASSHDRDPGEGANVLTF.

This clone was detected a few times. The CDR3 loop is CASSSQYEQYF. The CDR3, as DNA: TGCGCCAGCAGCTCACAATACGAGCAGTACTTC. The V call is TRBV5-1, the J call TRBJ2-7; D unclear. Germline CDR1 reads SGHRS; CDR2 reads YFSETQ. This CDR3 has 11 amino acids. V was trimmed by 3 bases and J by 4 bases, leaving 5 bases between them.

The chain combines TRBV4-1 with TRBJ2-5; D is possibly TRBD1 or TRBD2 (5 bases each). Germline V gene data show CDR1 as MGHRA and CDR2 as YSYEKL. The CDR3 spans 14 residues. Trimming shortened V by 3 bases and J by 5 bases, and 13 bases separated the two germline ends. CDR3 DNA sequence: TGCGCCAGCAGCCAGAAAGGTTGGGGGGAGACCCAGTACTTC. This translates into CASSQKGWGETQYF.

The chain uses TRBV19 and TRBJ1-2; D is unclear. The CDR3 contains 12 residues. Germline V CDR1 and CDR2: LNHDA, SQIVND (reference sequence). V dropped 3 bases and J dropped 5 bases, with 7 bases sitting between them. CDR3 protein: CASSISFYGYTF. The DNA of the CDR3 is TGTGCCAGTAGTATTTCATTTTATGGCTACACCTTC.

The chain combines TRBV18 with TRBJ2-1; D is ambiguous. This CDR3 comprises 15 residues. CDR1 KGHSH and CDR2 LQKENI come from the germline V gene. V was clipped by 5 bases and J by 0 bases, with 11 bases between them. This CDR3 is CASSGSLPSYNEQFF. The CDR3 coding sequence is TGTGCCAGCTCAGGCTCTCTCCCCTCCTACAATGAGCAGTTCTTC.